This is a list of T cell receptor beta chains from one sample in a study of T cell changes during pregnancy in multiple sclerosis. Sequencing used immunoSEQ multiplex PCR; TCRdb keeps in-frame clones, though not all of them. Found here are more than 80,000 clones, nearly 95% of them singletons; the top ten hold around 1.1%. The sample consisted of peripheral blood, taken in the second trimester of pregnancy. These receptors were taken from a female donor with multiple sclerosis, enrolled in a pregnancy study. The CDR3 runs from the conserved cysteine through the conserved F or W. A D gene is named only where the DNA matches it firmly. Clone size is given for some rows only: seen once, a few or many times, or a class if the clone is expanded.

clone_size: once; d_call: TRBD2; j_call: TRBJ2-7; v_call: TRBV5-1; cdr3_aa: CASSLGLAAKGDEQYF; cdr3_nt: TGCGCCAGCAGCTTGGGGCTAGCGGCGAAAGGGGACGAGCAGTACTTC
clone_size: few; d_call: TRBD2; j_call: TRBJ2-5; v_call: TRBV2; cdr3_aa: CASSLLGTSVTETQYF; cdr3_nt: TGTGCCAGCAGCCTACTCGGGACTAGCGTAACGGAGACCCAGTACTTC
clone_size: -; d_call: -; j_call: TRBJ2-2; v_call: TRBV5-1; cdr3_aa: CASSAQGTGELFF; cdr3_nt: TGCGCCAGCAGCGCACAGGGTACCGGGGAGCTGTTTTTT
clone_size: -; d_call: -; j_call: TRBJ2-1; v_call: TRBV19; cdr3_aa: CASSILADNEQFF; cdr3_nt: TGTGCCAGTAGTATATTAGCAGACAATGAGCAGTTCTTC
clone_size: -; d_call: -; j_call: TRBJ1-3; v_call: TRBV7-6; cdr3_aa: CASSAQGWGTGNTIYF; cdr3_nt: TGTGCCAGCAGCGCTCAGGGGTGGGGAACTGGAAACACCATATATTTT
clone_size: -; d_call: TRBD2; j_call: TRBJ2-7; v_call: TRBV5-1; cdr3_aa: CASSSRPSGVTYEQYF; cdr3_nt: TGCGCCAGCAGCTCTAGACCTAGCGGAGTTACCTACGAGCAGTACTTC
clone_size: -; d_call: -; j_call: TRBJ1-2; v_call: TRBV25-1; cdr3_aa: CASTKGGWGGYTF; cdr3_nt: TGTGCCAGCACGAAAGGAGGGTGGGGCGGCTACACCTTC
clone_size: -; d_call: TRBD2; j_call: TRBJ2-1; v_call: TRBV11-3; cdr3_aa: CASSRGLAGKVEQFF; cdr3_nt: TGTGCCAGCAGCAGGGGACTAGCGGGAAAGGTTGAGCAGTTCTTC
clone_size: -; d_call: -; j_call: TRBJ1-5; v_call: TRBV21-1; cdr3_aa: CASSSTITGQGDQPQHF; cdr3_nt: TGTGCCAGCAGCAGCACTATAACGGGACAGGGGGATCAGCCCCAGCATTTT
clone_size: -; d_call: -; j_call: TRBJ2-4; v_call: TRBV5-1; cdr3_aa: CASSLVQGMTKNIQYF; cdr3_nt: TGCGCCAGCAGCTTGGTTCAGGGCATGACCAAAAACATTCAGTACTTC
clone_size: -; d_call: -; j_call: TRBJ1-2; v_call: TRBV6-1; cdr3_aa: CASRNTGYGYTF; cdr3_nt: TGTGCCAGCAGAAACACAGGGTATGGCTACACCTTC
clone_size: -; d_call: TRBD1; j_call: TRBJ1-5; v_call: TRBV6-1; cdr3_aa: CASSHRQGNQPQHF; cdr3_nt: TGTGCCAGCAGTCACCGACAGGGGAATCAGCCCCAGCATTTT
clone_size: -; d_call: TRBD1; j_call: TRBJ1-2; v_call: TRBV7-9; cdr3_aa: CASSLAQTGVYGYTF; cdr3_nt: TGTGCCAGCAGCTTAGCGCAGACAGGGGTCTATGGCTACACCTTC
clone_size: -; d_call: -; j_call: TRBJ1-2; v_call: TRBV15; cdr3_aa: CATSSPGVSDYGYTF; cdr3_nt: TGTGCCACCAGCAGTCCGGGGGTTAGTGACTATGGCTACACCTTC
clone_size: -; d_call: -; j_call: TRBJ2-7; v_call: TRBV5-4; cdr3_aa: CASSSERTGVSYEQYF; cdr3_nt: TGTGCCAGCAGCTCGGAGAGAACGGGGGTCTCCTACGAGCAGTACTTC
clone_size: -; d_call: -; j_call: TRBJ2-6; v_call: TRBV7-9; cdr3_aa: CASARGESGANVLTF; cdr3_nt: TGTGCCAGCGCCAGGGGAGAGTCTGGGGCCAACGTCCTGACTTTC
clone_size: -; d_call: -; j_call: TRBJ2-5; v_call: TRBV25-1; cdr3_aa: CASTLGGKKGETQYF; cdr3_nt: TGTGCCAGCACCCTGGGAGGCAAAAAGGGAGAGACCCAGTACTTC
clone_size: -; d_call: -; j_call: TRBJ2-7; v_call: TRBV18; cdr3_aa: CASSPSDWLGEQYF; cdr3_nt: TGTGCCAGCTCACCTTCGGACTGGTTGGGCGAGCAGTACTTC
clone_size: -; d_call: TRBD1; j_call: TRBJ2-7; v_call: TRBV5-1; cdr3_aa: CASSPTGDSYEQYF; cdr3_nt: TGCGCCAGCAGCCCGACAGGGGACTCCTACGAGCAGTACTTC
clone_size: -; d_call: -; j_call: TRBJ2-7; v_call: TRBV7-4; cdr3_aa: CASSLGVLGAQYEQYF; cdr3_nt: TGTGCCAGCAGCTTAGGCGTGCTTGGGGCCCAGTACGAGCAGTACTTC
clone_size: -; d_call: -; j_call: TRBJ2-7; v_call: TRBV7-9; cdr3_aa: CASSLEPLYEQYF; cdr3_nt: TGTGCCAGCAGCTTAGAGCCCCTCTACGAGCAGTACTTC
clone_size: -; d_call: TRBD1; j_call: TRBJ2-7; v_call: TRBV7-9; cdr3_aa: CASSLPGDRGLWGEQYF; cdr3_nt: TGTGCCAGCAGCTTACCCGGAGACAGGGGGCTTTGGGGCGAGCAGTACTTC
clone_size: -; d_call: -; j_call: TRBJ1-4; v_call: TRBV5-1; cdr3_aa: CASSLMGVNEKLFF; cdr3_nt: TGCGCCAGCAGCTTAATGGGAGTTAATGAAAAACTGTTTTTT
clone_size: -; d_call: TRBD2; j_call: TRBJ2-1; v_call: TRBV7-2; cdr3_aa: CASSRTSGGGDEQFF; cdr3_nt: TGTGCCAGCAGCCGGACTAGCGGAGGAGGGGATGAGCAGTTCTTC
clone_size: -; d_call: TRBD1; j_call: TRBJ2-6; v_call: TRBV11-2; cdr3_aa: CASSLAGTGTGANVLTF; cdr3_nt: TGTGCCAGCAGCTTAGCCGGGACAGGGACTGGGGCCAACGTCCTGACTTTC
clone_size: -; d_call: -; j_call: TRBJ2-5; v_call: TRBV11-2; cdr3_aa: CASSLVGSEYF; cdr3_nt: TGTGCCAGCAGCTTAGTTGGGAGCGAGTACTTC
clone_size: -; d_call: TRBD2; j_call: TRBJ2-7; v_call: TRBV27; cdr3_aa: CASSFSGRWDEQYF; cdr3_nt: TGTGCCAGCAGTTTTAGCGGGAGGTGGGACGAGCAGTACTTC
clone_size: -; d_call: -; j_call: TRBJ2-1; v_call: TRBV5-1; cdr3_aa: CASSLPGRSYNEQFF; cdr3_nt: TGCGCCAGCAGCTTGCCGGGTAGGTCCTACAATGAGCAGTTCTTC
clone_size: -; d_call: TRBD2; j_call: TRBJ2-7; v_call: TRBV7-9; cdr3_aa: CASSLVTGTSGSYEQYF; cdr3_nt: TGTGCCAGCAGCTTAGTGACTGGGACTAGCGGGAGCTACGAGCAGTACTTC
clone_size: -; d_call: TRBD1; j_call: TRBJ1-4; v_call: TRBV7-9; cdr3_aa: CASSSPQGALWANEKLFF; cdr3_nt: TGTGCCAGCAGCTCGCCACAGGGGGCCCTCTGGGCAAATGAAAAACTGTTTTTT
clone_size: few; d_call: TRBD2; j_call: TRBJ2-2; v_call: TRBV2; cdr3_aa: CASSESSSGSYTGELFF; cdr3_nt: TGTGCCAGCAGTGAATCGAGTAGCGGGAGTTATACCGGGGAGCTGTTTTTT
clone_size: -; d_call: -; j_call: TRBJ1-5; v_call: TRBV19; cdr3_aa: CASRGRDGNQPQHF; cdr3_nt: TGTGCCAGTAGGGGCAGGGATGGCAATCAGCCCCAGCATTTT
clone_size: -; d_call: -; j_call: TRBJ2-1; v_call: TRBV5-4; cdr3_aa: CASSLSRYPYRNEQFF; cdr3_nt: TGTGCCAGCAGCTTGTCTCGATATCCCTACAGGAATGAGCAGTTCTTC
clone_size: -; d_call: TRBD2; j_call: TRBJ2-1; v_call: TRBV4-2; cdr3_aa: CASSPPTRMTSGNEQFF; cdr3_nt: TGTGCCAGCAGCCCCCCAACCCGTATGACTAGCGGAAATGAGCAGTTCTTC
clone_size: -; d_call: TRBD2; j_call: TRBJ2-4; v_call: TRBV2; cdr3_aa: CASSEALGGGLRDIQYF; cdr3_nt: TGTGCCAGCAGTGAAGCGCTTGGGGGGGGACTTAGGGACATTCAGTACTTC
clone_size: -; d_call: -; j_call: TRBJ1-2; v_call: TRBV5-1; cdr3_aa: CASSLRGDYGYTF; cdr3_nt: TGCGCCAGCAGCTTAAGGGGTGACTATGGCTACACCTTC
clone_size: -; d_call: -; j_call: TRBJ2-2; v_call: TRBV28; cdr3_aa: CASSLLGVSRSTGELFF; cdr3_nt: TGTGCCAGCAGTTTATTAGGGGTTTCCAGGTCCACCGGGGAGCTGTTTTTT
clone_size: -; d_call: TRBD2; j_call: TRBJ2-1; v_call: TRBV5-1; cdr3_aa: CASSRTSGRLADEQFF; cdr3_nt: TGCGCCAGCAGCCGGACTAGCGGGAGGTTGGCCGATGAGCAGTTCTTC
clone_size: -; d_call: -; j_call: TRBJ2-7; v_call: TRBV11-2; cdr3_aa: CASSLQGTSYEQYF; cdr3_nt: TGTGCCAGCAGTCTTCAGGGGACCTCCTACGAGCAGTACTTC
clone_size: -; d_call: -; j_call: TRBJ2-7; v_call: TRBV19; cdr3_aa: CASSMRADYEQYF; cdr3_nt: TGTGCCAGTAGTATGCGGGCGGACTACGAGCAGTACTTC
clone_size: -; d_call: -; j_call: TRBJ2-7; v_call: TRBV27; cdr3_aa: CASSPRDPAGEQYF; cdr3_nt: TGTGCCAGCAGTCCTCGGGACCCCGCGGGGGAGCAGTACTTC
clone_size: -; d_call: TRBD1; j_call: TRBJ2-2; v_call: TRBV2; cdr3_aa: CASRVIQGAPGELFF; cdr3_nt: TGTGCCAGCAGGGTGATCCAGGGGGCGCCCGGGGAGCTGTTTTTT
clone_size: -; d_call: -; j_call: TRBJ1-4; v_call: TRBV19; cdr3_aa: CASTVQATNEKLFF; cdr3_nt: TGTGCCAGTACCGTACAAGCAACTAATGAAAAACTGTTTTTT
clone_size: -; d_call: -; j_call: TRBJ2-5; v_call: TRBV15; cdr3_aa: CATSRARGGATETQYF; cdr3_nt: TGTGCCACCAGCAGAGCGAGGGGGGGGGCAACGGAGACCCAGTACTTC